Described below is a single TCR beta chain sequence and its context. The sample comes from a study of blood T cell repertoires in COVID-19. Trimming stripped 4 bases from V and 5 bases from J, with 22 bases between. The germline gives CDR1 SGHNT, CDR2 YYREEE (reference sequence). The CDR3 loop spans 17 amino acids. Libraries were prepared by immunoSEQ multiplex PCR; TCRdb keeps only in-frame clonotypes and omits some of them. The repertoire includes 250,000 or so clones, approximately 86% of them detected once, and almost 2% sits in the top ten. Sample: peripheral blood. The chain has TRBV5-4 and TRBJ2-1; the D gene is possibly TRBD1 (8 bases). The TCR sequence derives from a man under 40 with active or convalescent COVID-19. The CDR3 nucleotides read TGTGCCAGCAGCCGGGGAGGGGGACAGGCAGCAAACAATGAGCAGTTCTTC. Its protein is CASSRGGGQAANNEQFF.